The rows below give T cell receptor beta chains drawn from one sample of a study of immune evolution from preneoplasia to lung adenocarcinoma. Produced via immunoSEQ multiplex PCR; TCRdb's table is partial and in-frame only. The repertoire holds a few thousand clones, with approximately 85% as singletons. The specimen sequenced was FFPE invasive lung adenocarcinoma tissue. These receptors came from a person aged 45-60 years with lung adenocarcinoma. CDR3s include the opening cysteine and the closing phenylalanine or tryptophan. The order of the fields is V gene, D gene, J gene, clone size, CDR3 DNA, CDR3 protein. D genes are given only for firm matches. Some rows have no size entry. The others give once, few or many, or a class for an expanded clone.

v_call: TRBV28
d_call: TRBD1
j_call: TRBJ2-7
clone_size: once
cdr3_nt: TGTGCCAGCCGGACAGGGGGACGGTACGAGCAGTACTTC
cdr3_aa: CASRTGGRYEQYF

v_call: TRBV7-2
d_call: TRBD2
j_call: TRBJ2-7
clone_size: few
cdr3_nt: TGTGCCAGCAGCTTAGGAGGGCTGGGGGCGGGAGGCTACGAGCAGTACTTC
cdr3_aa: CASSLGGLGAGGYEQYF

v_call: TRBV7-9
d_call: .
j_call: TRBJ2-3
clone_size: .
cdr3_nt: TGTGCCAGCAGCTACAGCGGAAAACGCACAGATACGCAGTATTTT
cdr3_aa: CASSYSGKRTDTQYF

v_call: TRBV7-6
d_call: .
j_call: TRBJ1-4
clone_size: .
cdr3_nt: TGTGCCAGCAGCTCCGGGGGACTCAGTGAAAAACTGTTTTTT
cdr3_aa: CASSSGGLSEKLFF

v_call: TRBV19
d_call: .
j_call: TRBJ2-3
clone_size: few
cdr3_nt: TGTGCCAGTAGTTTGGCTAGCAGAAGCACAGATACGCAGTATTTT
cdr3_aa: CASSLASRSTDTQYF

v_call: TRBV5-5
d_call: TRBD2
j_call: TRBJ2-5
clone_size: .
cdr3_nt: TGTGCCAGCAGCTTGGGGAGGACTAGCGGGAGGATGGAGACCCAGTACTTC
cdr3_aa: CASSLGRTSGRMETQYF

v_call: TRBV20-1
d_call: .
j_call: TRBJ2-7
clone_size: .
cdr3_nt: TGCAGTGCCCCCCTCCCCCTCGAGCAGTACTTC
cdr3_aa: CSAPLPLEQYF

v_call: TRBV25-1
d_call: TRBD2
j_call: TRBJ2-1
clone_size: .
cdr3_nt: TGTGCCCTCGGGACTAGCGGGAGGTTTAATGAGCAGTTCTTC
cdr3_aa: CALGTSGRFNEQFF

v_call: TRBV28
d_call: .
j_call: TRBJ2-7
clone_size: .
cdr3_nt: TGTGCCAGCAGAAACAACAGGGTCGGAGAGCAGTACTTC
cdr3_aa: CASRNNRVGEQYF

v_call: TRBV13
d_call: .
j_call: TRBJ1-1
clone_size: .
cdr3_nt: TGTGCCAGCAGCTTAGGACAGGGCGCATTCTTT
cdr3_aa: CASSLGQGAFF

v_call: TRBV6-6
d_call: .
j_call: TRBJ2-5
clone_size: .
cdr3_nt: TGTGCCAGCACCCAAACAACGACACCTAAGGAGACCCAGTACTTC
cdr3_aa: CASTQTTTPKETQYF

v_call: TRBV7-6
d_call: .
j_call: TRBJ2-3
clone_size: .
cdr3_nt: TGTGCCAGCAGCTTAGGTGGCAGAAGCACAGATACGCAGTATTTT
cdr3_aa: CASSLGGRSTDTQYF

v_call: TRBV5-4
d_call: TRBD2
j_call: TRBJ2-1
clone_size: few
cdr3_nt: TGTGCCAGCAGCTTGGTAGCGGGAAGCAACAATGAGCAGTTCTTC
cdr3_aa: CASSLVAGSNNEQFF

v_call: TRBV5-1
d_call: .
j_call: TRBJ2-1
clone_size: .
cdr3_nt: TGCGCCAGCAGCTTGGATAGTACCCTCAATGAGCAGTTCTTC
cdr3_aa: CASSLDSTLNEQFF

v_call: TRBV18
d_call: TRBD1
j_call: TRBJ2-2
clone_size: .
cdr3_nt: TGTGCCAGCTCACCAGGGACAGGGAACACCGGGGAGCTGTTTTTT
cdr3_aa: CASSPGTGNTGELFF

v_call: TRBV6-5
d_call: .
j_call: TRBJ2-1
clone_size: .
cdr3_nt: TGTGCCAGCAGTTACGGACACCGCTCCTACAATGAGCAGTTCTTC
cdr3_aa: CASSYGHRSYNEQFF

v_call: TRBV7-2
d_call: .
j_call: TRBJ2-7
clone_size: .
cdr3_nt: TGTGCCAGCAGCTTTACTAGCAGGGCCTCCGAGCAGTACTTC
cdr3_aa: CASSFTSRASEQYF

v_call: TRBV18
d_call: TRBD1
j_call: TRBJ2-7
clone_size: .
cdr3_nt: TGTGCCAGCTCACTCACCGGACAGGGGGCTAACGAGCAGTACTTC
cdr3_aa: CASSLTGQGANEQYF

v_call: TRBV27
d_call: .
j_call: TRBJ2-6
clone_size: .
cdr3_nt: TGTGCCAGCAGCCTAGGGGGTGGGGCCAACGTCCTGACTTTC
cdr3_aa: CASSLGGGANVLTF

v_call: TRBV28
d_call: .
j_call: TRBJ2-7
clone_size: .
cdr3_nt: TGTGCCAGCCAAAAACCCTCCTACGAGCAGTACTTC
cdr3_aa: CASQKPSYEQYF

v_call: TRBV18
d_call: TRBD1
j_call: TRBJ2-7
clone_size: .
cdr3_nt: TGTGCCAGCTCACAAGTACCCCCCACTTCGACAGGGTTGAGCTACGAGCAGTACTTC
cdr3_aa: CASSQVPPTSTGLSYEQYF

v_call: TRBV6-1
d_call: .
j_call: TRBJ2-6
clone_size: few
cdr3_nt: TGTGCCAGCAGGGGAGCTGGGGCCAACGTCCTGACTTTC
cdr3_aa: CASRGAGANVLTF

v_call: TRBV7-7
d_call: .
j_call: TRBJ2-3
clone_size: .
cdr3_nt: TGTGCTAGCAGCTTACGGGCAGGGGTTCCCACAGATACGCAGTATTTT
cdr3_aa: CASSLRAGVPTDTQYF

v_call: TRBV18
d_call: .
j_call: TRBJ1-1
clone_size: few
cdr3_nt: TGTGCCAGCACCGGAGAGGGAGGGGGCACTGAAGCTTTCTTT
cdr3_aa: CASTGEGGGTEAFF

v_call: TRBV20-1
d_call: .
j_call: TRBJ2-7
clone_size: few
cdr3_nt: TGCAGTGCTAGAGGTGGCGGGGAGCAGTACTTC
cdr3_aa: CSARGGGEQYF

v_call: TRBV28
d_call: TRBD1
j_call: TRBJ1-5
clone_size: .
cdr3_nt: TGTGCCAGCAGTTTAATGGGACAGCAGAATCAGCCCCAGCATTTT
cdr3_aa: CASSLMGQQNQPQHF

v_call: TRBV7-8
d_call: TRBD2
j_call: TRBJ2-3
clone_size: .
cdr3_nt: TGTGCCAGCAGCCCCTGGCTAGCGGGAGAGTATTTT
cdr3_aa: CASSPWLAGEYF

v_call: TRBV5-1
d_call: TRBD1
j_call: TRBJ1-4
clone_size: .
cdr3_nt: TGCGCCAGCAGCTTGGCCATCACAGGGGGCCAGGATGAAAAACTGTTTTTT
cdr3_aa: CASSLAITGGQDEKLFF

v_call: TRBV5-1
d_call: TRBD2
j_call: TRBJ2-3
clone_size: .
cdr3_nt: TGCGCCAGCAGCCGAAGACTAGCCGACACTAGCACAGATACGCAGTATTTT
cdr3_aa: CASSRRLADTSTDTQYF

v_call: TRBV27
d_call: .
j_call: TRBJ1-1
clone_size: .
cdr3_nt: TGTGCCAGCAGGGGCGCGACTCTCATGAACACTGAAGCTTTCTTT
cdr3_aa: CASRGATLMNTEAFF

v_call: TRBV19
d_call: .
j_call: TRBJ2-7
clone_size: few
cdr3_nt: TGTGCCAGTAGTATGGCTAGCAGTCCGAACGAGCAGTACTTC
cdr3_aa: CASSMASSPNEQYF

v_call: TRBV18
d_call: TRBD2
j_call: TRBJ2-3
clone_size: .
cdr3_nt: TGTGCCAGCTCTCTGACTAGCGGGAGGGCCCAGACGCAGTATTTT
cdr3_aa: CASSLTSGRAQTQYF

v_call: TRBV12-5
d_call: TRBD1
j_call: TRBJ2-3
clone_size: few
cdr3_nt: TGTGCTAGTGGTTTGACGGGACAGGGGGCAGATACGCAGTATTTT
cdr3_aa: CASGLTGQGADTQYF

v_call: TRBV2
d_call: .
j_call: TRBJ2-3
clone_size: .
cdr3_nt: TGTGCCAGCAGGAGGGCCACATCCCGCACAGATACGCAGTATTTT
cdr3_aa: CASRRATSRTDTQYF

v_call: TRBV4-1
d_call: TRBD2
j_call: TRBJ2-7
clone_size: once
cdr3_nt: TGCGCCAGCAGCCAACACGGGACTAACCTTAACTACGAGCAGTACTTC
cdr3_aa: CASSQHGTNLNYEQYF

v_call: TRBV28
d_call: TRBD2
j_call: TRBJ2-1
clone_size: .
cdr3_nt: TGTGCCAGCACAAGACCGGGACTAGCGTCCAATGAGCAGTTCTTC
cdr3_aa: CASTRPGLASNEQFF

v_call: TRBV28
d_call: TRBD1
j_call: TRBJ1-2
clone_size: .
cdr3_nt: TGTGCCAGCAGTAGCAACCTCGGACAGGGTGGGAGAGGCTACACCTTC
cdr3_aa: CASSSNLGQGGRGYTF

v_call: TRBV15
d_call: TRBD2
j_call: TRBJ2-5
clone_size: .
cdr3_nt: TGTGCCACGGAGGCGGGGGACGGGTACCAAGAGACCCAGTACTTC
cdr3_aa: CATEAGDGYQETQYF

v_call: TRBV9
d_call: TRBD2
j_call: TRBJ2-1
clone_size: .
cdr3_nt: TGTGCCAGCAGCGTAGGCGGGAGGGCCGGTGGTGAGCAGTTCTTC
cdr3_aa: CASSVGGRAGGEQFF

v_call: TRBV29-1
d_call: TRBD1
j_call: TRBJ2-2
clone_size: .
cdr3_nt: TGCAGCGTTAAAAAGGGACAGGCGAACACCGGGGAGCTGTTTTTT
cdr3_aa: CSVKKGQANTGELFF

v_call: TRBV6-6
d_call: TRBD1
j_call: TRBJ1-1
clone_size: .
cdr3_nt: TGTGCCAGTCTTCAGGGGGCTGTCACTGAAGCTTTCTTT
cdr3_aa: CASLQGAVTEAFF

v_call: TRBV7-7
d_call: TRBD1
j_call: TRBJ2-7
clone_size: .
cdr3_nt: TGTGCTAGCAGCTTAGGGGCAGGGGGAACCTACGAGCAGTACTTC
cdr3_aa: CASSLGAGGTYEQYF

v_call: TRBV2
d_call: .
j_call: TRBJ2-1
clone_size: .
cdr3_nt: TGTGCCAGCGTAGCGGACCCACCCTCCTACAATGAGCAGTTCTTC
cdr3_aa: CASVADPPSYNEQFF

v_call: TRBV5-5
d_call: .
j_call: TRBJ2-1
clone_size: .
cdr3_nt: TGTGCCAGCACGCATACAGGCGATGAGCAGTTCTTC
cdr3_aa: CASTHTGDEQFF

v_call: TRBV6-1
d_call: .
j_call: TRBJ1-5
clone_size: .
cdr3_nt: TGTGCCAGCTCGGGACACCCACCTCAGCCCCAGCATTTT
cdr3_aa: CASSGHPPQPQHF

v_call: TRBV20-1
d_call: .
j_call: TRBJ2-7
clone_size: .
cdr3_nt: TGCAGTGCTAGTACCTCAGACGAGCAGTACTTC
cdr3_aa: CSASTSDEQYF

v_call: TRBV7-6
d_call: TRBD1
j_call: TRBJ2-7
clone_size: .
cdr3_nt: TGTGCCAGCAGCCACCGGGACAGGGTATACGAGCAGTACTTC
cdr3_aa: CASSHRDRVYEQYF

v_call: TRBV5-6
d_call: TRBD1
j_call: TRBJ2-7
clone_size: .
cdr3_nt: TGTGCCAGCAGCCCAGGGACAGGGGCCTACGAGCAGTACTTC
cdr3_aa: CASSPGTGAYEQYF

v_call: TRBV6-1
d_call: .
j_call: TRBJ1-1
clone_size: once
cdr3_nt: TGTGCCAGCAGTGACAGGGCGGGTGAAGCTTTCTTT
cdr3_aa: CASSDRAGEAFF

v_call: TRBV29-1
d_call: TRBD1
j_call: TRBJ2-7
clone_size: .
cdr3_nt: TGCAGCGTTGAAGAAGGCGGGACAGGGGACTCCTACGAGCAGTACTTC
cdr3_aa: CSVEEGGTGDSYEQYF

v_call: TRBV29-1
d_call: .
j_call: TRBJ2-7
clone_size: .
cdr3_nt: TGCGGGACGGTGGGTAACGAGCAGTACTTC
cdr3_aa: CGTVGNEQYF